Presented here are 12 T cell receptor beta chains from one specimen sequenced in a study of CD8+ T cells in alopecia areata. Stated treatment: oral pan-JAK inhibitor, 5-10 mg twice daily. RNA extraction and reverse transcription yielded cDNA as sequencing template. This table comes from immunoSEQ multiplex PCR, and its TCRdb copy is limited to in-frame clones, with some not included. The table records approximately 150,000 clones, approximately 90% of them present only once. Sequenced material: CD8+ T cells sorted from blood, taken at week 4, from a patient treated with tofacitinib. The receptors were gathered from a human donor with alopecia areata.

The rearrangement joins TRBV9 to TRBJ2-7, with unresolved D. Deletions cut 0 bases from V and 2 bases from J, with 15 bases between. Germline assignment: CDR1 SGDLS and CDR2 YYNGEE. CDR3 length: 16 amino acids. The CDR3 region is CASSVGNGQYPYEQYF. The CDR3 DNA follows: TGTGCCAGCAGCGTAGGCAATGGGCAGTATCCCTACGAGCAGTACTTC.

The chain joins TRBV5-1 to TRBJ2-5; D possibly corresponds to TRBD1 (6 bases). The CDR3 consists of 14 residues. V was trimmed by 0 bases and J by 0 bases, leaving 6 bases between them. Per the germline V gene, CDR1 is SGHRS and CDR2 is YFSETQ. CDR3 in DNA: TGCGCCAGCAGCTTGGCAGGGGACCAAGAGACCCAGTACTTC. Its protein product is CASSLAGDQETQYF.

The chain couples TRBV9 to TRBJ2-3, with TRBD2 matching over 10 bases. The J segment lost 4 bases and the V segment lost 3 bases, leaving 5 bases of the junction unmatched. CDR3 size: 15 residues. Germline-derived CDR1 and CDR2 are SGDLS and YYNGEE. CDR3 amino acids: CASSASGGGADTQYF. In nucleotides, the CDR3 is TGTGCCAGCAGCGCTAGCGGGGGTGGCGCAGATACGCAGTATTTT.

The V gene is TRBV2, the J gene TRBJ2-7; D is perhaps TRBD1 (5 bases). V was trimmed by 0 bases and J by 4 bases, leaving 10 bases between them. Germline V gene lookup returns CDR1 SNHLY and CDR2 FYNNEI. The CDR3 totals 14 residues. The CDR3 is CASSEAADSYEQYF. CDR3 in DNA: TGTGCCAGCAGTGAAGCAGCTGACAGTTACGAGCAGTACTTC.

This clone is a singleton in its sample. The chain links TRBV9 to TRBJ2-7, with a weak D call TRBD2 (6 bases). Trimming cost V 0 bases and J 7 bases, with 8 bases left between them. Germline CDR1 reads SGDLS; CDR2 reads YYNGEE. This CDR3 has 12 residues. Here the CDR3 reads CASSVEGGEQYF. The CDR3 nucleotides read TGTGCCAGCAGCGTAGAGGGAGGAGAGCAGTACTTC. The full variable domain, completed using reference TRBV9 and TRBJ2-7, is DSGVTQTPKHLITATGQRVTLRCSPRSGDLSVYWYQQSLDQGLQFLIQYYNGEERAKGNILERFSAQQFPDLHSELNLSSLELGDSALYFCASSVEGGEQYFGPGTRLTVT.

This chain uses TRBV6-5 with TRBJ2-1; D is perhaps TRBD2 (6 bases). CDR1 MNHEY and CDR2 SVGAGI come from the germline V gene. V shed 4 bases and J shed 3 bases, with 13 bases lying between them. The CDR3 consists of 15 residues. CDR3 protein: CASSSRDSGYNEQFF. CDR3 coding DNA: TGTGCCAGCAGTTCCCGGGACTCTGGCTACAATGAGCAGTTCTTC.

The chain carries TRBV14 and TRBJ1-2; D possibly corresponds to TRBD1 (5 bases). The CDR3 has 13 amino acids. Trimming took off 3 bases at V and 2 bases at J, with 7 bases between the two ends. The germline V gene has CDR1 SGHDN and CDR2 FVKESK. CDR3 in amino acids: CASSQDKNYGYTF. CDR3 DNA: TGTGCCAGCAGCCAGGACAAAAACTATGGCTACACCTTC.

The chain is built from TRBV11-2 and TRBJ2-4; 8 nucleotides match TRBD2. From germline, CDR1 is SGHAT and CDR2 FQNNGV. The CDR3 sequence is 16 residues long. The junction had 5 bases not matched to a gene; V was cut back by 3 bases and J by 1 base. The CDR3 loop reads CASSLPAGEAKNIQYF. CDR3 bases: TGTGCCAGCAGCTTGCCAGCGGGAGAGGCCAAAAACATTCAGTACTTC.

The chain uses TRBV27 and TRBJ2-3, with D perhaps TRBD1 (5 bases). This CDR3 contains 14 residues. The ends were cut back, 5 bases at V and 0 bases at J, with 9 bases in the middle. Germline V gene data show CDR1 as MNHEY and CDR2 as SMNVEV (reference sequence). CDR3 region: CASSETGSTDTQYF. DNA of the CDR3: TGTGCCAGCAGTGAAACAGGAAGCACAGATACGCAGTATTTT.

This sequence joins TRBV7-8 and TRBJ2-2; 10 bases are a match to TRBD2. The germline V gene has CDR1 SGHVS and CDR2 FQNEAQ. The CDR3 length is 16 residues. V shed 2 bases, J shed 3 bases, and the junction held 3 bases outside the gene matches. Written as DNA, the CDR3 is TGTGCCAGCAGCTTACCCGGGACTAGCGACACCGGGGAGCTGTTTTTT. This encodes CASSLPGTSDTGELFF.

The rearrangement joins TRBV7-9 to TRBJ2-7; D is undetermined. This CDR3 is 16 amino acids long. Germline CDR1 is SEHNR and CDR2 is FQNEAQ (reference sequence). The V gene lost 5 bases and the J gene lost 0 bases, with 17 bases spanning the gap. CDR3 loop: CASSITTVQSSYEQYF. The CDR3, as DNA: TGTGCCAGCAGCATTACAACAGTACAATCCTCCTACGAGCAGTACTTC. Full variable domain (outside the CDR3, taken from reference TRBV7-9 and TRBJ2-7): DTGVSQNPRHKITKRGQNVTFRCDPISEHNRLYWYRQTLGQGPEFLTYFQNEAQLEKSRLLSDRFSAERPKGSFSTLEIQRTEQGDSAMYLCASSITTVQSSYEQYFGPGTRLTVT.

The rearrangement links TRBV23-1 to TRBJ2-2; TRBD2 is a possible D gene (5 bases). TRBV23-1 belongs to the ORF category, with a function that is uncertain. This CDR3 has 14 residues. Trimming shortened V by 3 bases and J by 4 bases, and 9 bases separated the two germline ends. As DNA, the CDR3 is TGCGCCAGCAGTCATCGGGGAATCACCGGGGAGCTGTTTTTT. Amino acids: CASSHRGITGELFF.